The sequence of this T cell receptor beta chain was determined in a study of T cells in Graves' hyperthyroidism and ophthalmopathy (dated by TCRdb to between 2018 and 2020). Regarding the study in general: Peripheral blood was sampled at the time of initial diagnosis, prior to any treatment. To identify TCR V-J signatures that set the groups apart, the researchers used a discovery cohort of 100 or so patients, made up of some 41 with Graves' ophthalmopathy and about 60 with stable Graves' hyperthyroidism. The 90 or so discovery patients were randomly split 7:3 into training and test sets. After blood sampling, hyperthyroidism patients were treated with methimazole at a starting dose of 30 mg daily, and ophthalmopathy patients were treated with high-dose intravenous methylprednisolone. TCR Vbeta CDR3 sequencing of 140 or so peripheral blood samples (roughly 41 ophthalmopathy, around 80 hyperthyroidism and roughly 17 progressor patients) is reported in the paper. Prospective prediction of ophthalmopathy was tested in an independent validation cohort consisting of some 20 hyperthyroidism patients and over 15 patients who later progressed to ophthalmopathy. In addition, the study compared T-cell repertoires in thyroid tissue and in blood from a handful of Graves' hyperthyroidism patients. Here is what the overall study found, with its caveats: In validation, progression to ophthalmopathy was predicted by the model with around 71% sensitivity and 72.22% specificity, a median of roughly 6 months before onset. No statistical method was used to fix the sample size in advance, and group allocation was not hidden from the investigators. Most expanded thyroid clonotypes (frequency above 0.001) were also detected in blood, suggesting blood repertoires may reflect thyroid immune responses. Ophthalmopathy was separated from stable hyperthyroidism by a 13 V-J signature model, with around 90% sensitivity and just over 81% specificity obtained in cross-validation and 80%/75% obtained in testing.

Ophthalmopathy patients had moderately to severely active disease, with a Clinical Activity Score of 3 or more, a NOSPECS grade of 4 or more, and a disease duration of less than 3 months. Patients with uncontrolled infections, other autoimmune diseases, pregnancy or lactation were excluded. Diagnoses relied on clinical symptoms, serum thyroxine and TRAb, thyroid ultrasound and orbital computed tomography. Ficoll-Paque density gradient centrifugation was used to isolate PBMCs from 10 ml of fresh peripheral blood. Trizol reagent was used to extract total RNA, and RNA quality was then checked on an Agilent 2100 Bioanalyzer. CDR3 length: 12 amino acids, cysteine to phenylalanine. Left in the record is the CDR3 DNA by itself, 36 bases read in frame from the first base. According to the germline V gene, CDR1 reads KGHDR and CDR2 reads SFDVKD. A distance of 4 bases separates the germline ends of V and J, which lose 4 bases and 1 base respectively.

In its sample, this clonotype was seen many times. Its antigen is not yet known. Base-call qualities are not available, and no considerably larger clone is one nucleotide away. The TCR beta CDR3 regions were amplified from the RNA transcripts. For the first round of RT-PCR on the TCR CDR3, the HTBI primer set was used together with the Qiagen OneStep RT-PCR kit. A second multiplex PCR round built the libraries, followed by size selection and purification. The libraries were sequenced on an Illumina HiSeq2000 using paired-end 100 bp reads. Concerning the study's data processing: SOAPnuke was used to process the raw data, with reads discarded if the reads contained adapters or uncalled bases, had a mean Phred below 15, or lacked an exact constant-primer or identifier match. High-quality paired reads were merged with COPE v1.2.5, and unique nucleotide sequences were defined as clonotypes. MiTCR v1.1 was used to align the clonotypes against IMGT TRBV, TRBD and TRBJ reference segments. Analysis was restricted to V-J combinations with a frequency above 0.0001, which covered 99.2% of repertoires. A TCS score was defined as the ratio of F50 (clonal expansion) to E x V (chaos), with BLOSUM62-based TCRdist applied between CDR3 peptides within each V-J. Welch's t-statistics and random forest reduced around 520 V-J features to around 14, which were used in a naive Bayes classifier (R e1071). The Morisita-Horn index was used to measure how similar the thyroid and blood repertoires were. TCRdb reran the public reads through fastp at Q25 and MiXCR, keeping productive beta chains. All rows with the same CDR3 protein become a single entry with the most common DNA and genes. Clone size and V and J calls follow TCRdb, not the original study. This sample holds approximately 610,000 distinct CDR3 sequences; roughly 15% were observed only once. Roughly 4.5% of the sample comes from the top ten.

Specimen: blood. The TCR comes from a woman in her 40s with Graves' ophthalmopathy. The chain uses TRBV24-1 and TRBJ2-7, with the identity of the D gene unclear. The DNA is TGTGCCACCAGTGAGAATTCCTACGAGCAGTACTTC. It encodes CATSENSYEQYF.